A selection of T cell receptor beta chains follows, all from one sample in a study of cytomegalovirus exposure and HLA in healthy donors. The data were produced by immunoSEQ multiplex PCR, yet TCRdb's version contains in-frame clones alone and is incomplete. This table holds 45,000 to 60,000 clones, just over 90% found once. The sequenced sample was PBMCs. The receptors were sampled from a woman aged 18 to 35 in good health and CMV-seronegative. The CDR3 runs from the conserved cysteine through the conserved F or W. A D gene is named only where the DNA matches it firmly. Clone size is shown for a subset of rows, as once, few, many or a class of expanded clone.

TRBV6-1	TRBJ2-3	TRBD2	few	CASSEASGSPDTQYF	TGTGCCAGCAGTGAGGCTAGCGGGAGCCCAGATACGCAGTATTTT
TRBV5-8	TRBJ1-3	-	-	CASRGDGNTIYF	TGTGCCAGCAGGGGTGACGGGAACACCATATATTTT
TRBV15	TRBJ2-7	-	-	CATSRAQGGEQYF	TGTGCCACCAGCAGAGCCCAGGGAGGCGAGCAGTACTTC
TRBV4-1	TRBJ1-1	-	once	CASSLQPPGQNTEAFF	TGCGCCAGCAGCCTCCAACCTCCGGGACAGAACACTGAAGCTTTCTTT
TRBV5-5	TRBJ1-1	-	-	CASSRGGGTEAFF	TGTGCCAGCAGCAGGGGGGGTGGCACTGAAGCTTTCTTT
TRBV10-2	TRBJ1-2	TRBD1	-	CASSESLTGILSGYTF	TGCGCCAGCAGTGAGTCTCTGACAGGGATCCTTTCTGGCTACACCTTC
TRBV4-3	TRBJ2-1	TRBD2	-	CASSQGLAGGHEQFF	TGCGCCAGCAGCCAAGGGCTAGCGGGAGGTCATGAGCAGTTCTTC
TRBV7-2	TRBJ1-6	-	-	CASSPLGGSPLHF	TGTGCCAGCAGCCCCCTGGGGGGGTCACCCCTCCACTTT
TRBV19	TRBJ2-3	-	once	CASSSQGYTGTQYF	TGTGCCAGTAGTAGCCAGGGATACACAGGTACGCAGTATTTT
TRBV7-7	TRBJ2-2	TRBD2	-	CASSSTSGNTGELFF	TGTGCCAGCAGCTCGACTAGCGGCAACACCGGGGAGCTGTTTTTT
TRBV11-3	TRBJ2-7	TRBD2	-	CASSSEAGPSYEQYF	TGTGCCAGCAGCTCTGAAGCGGGACCTTCCTACGAGCAGTACTTC
TRBV7-9	TRBJ1-1	-	-	CASSLQGSTEAFF	TGTGCCAGCAGCTTACAGGGGAGTACTGAAGCTTTCTTT
TRBV27	TRBJ2-5	-	-	CASSIGAGHLQETQYF	TGTGCCAGCAGTATTGGGGCTGGACATCTCCAAGAGACCCAGTACTTC
TRBV11-2	TRBJ2-1	TRBD2	-	CASTPRGGVKNEQFF	TGTGCCAGCACCCCCCGCGGGGGGGTGAAAAATGAGCAGTTCTTC
TRBV27	TRBJ2-7	TRBD2	-	CASSSRGALGGVSEQYF	TGTGCCAGCAGCTCGCGGGGAGCCTTGGGGGGGGTTTCCGAGCAGTACTTC
TRBV7-9	TRBJ2-3	-	-	CASSGSLITDTQYF	TGTGCCAGCTCGGGGTCCCTAATCACAGATACGCAGTATTTT
TRBV29-1	TRBJ2-3	-	-	CSVAGGAGTDTQYF	TGCAGCGTTGCGGGGGGCGCCGGCACAGATACGCAGTATTTT
TRBV7-2	TRBJ1-3	-	once	CASSLVRVPGNTIYF	TGTGCCAGCAGCTTAGTCAGGGTCCCTGGAAACACCATATATTTT
TRBV29-1	TRBJ2-5	-	-	CSGGVGGQETQYF	TGCAGCGGGGGGGTGGGAGGCCAAGAGACCCAGTACTTC
TRBV11-3	TRBJ1-3	-	-	CASSSGAGNTIYF	TGTGCCAGCAGCTCAGGTGCTGGAAACACCATATATTTT
TRBV19	TRBJ2-5	TRBD2	-	CASSSRLAWLGETQYF	TGTGCCAGTAGTAGCCGACTAGCCTGGTTAGGGGAGACCCAGTACTTC
TRBV7-2	TRBJ2-4	TRBD1	-	CASSLASGTGGNIQYF	TGTGCCAGCAGCTTAGCCTCCGGGACAGGGGGGAACATTCAGTACTTC
TRBV7-2	TRBJ2-7	-	-	CASTSGGGVDEQYF	TGTGCCAGCACCTCAGGAGGGGGGGTCGACGAGCAGTACTTC
TRBV4-3	TRBJ2-3	TRBD2	-	CARTSGRALDTQYF	TGCGCCAGGACTAGCGGGAGGGCCCTAGATACGCAGTATTTT
TRBV2	TRBJ1-2	TRBD1	few	CAKGGVGNNYGYTF	TGTGCCAAAGGGGGCGTAGGTAATAACTATGGCTACACCTTC
TRBV19	TRBJ1-4	-	-	CAGGLDFANEKLFF	TGTGCCGGTGGTTTGGACTTCGCGAATGAAAAACTGTTTTTT
TRBV6-5	TRBJ1-5	-	-	CASSSRYWSNQPQHF	TGTGCCAGCAGTTCTAGGTATTGGAGCAATCAGCCCCAGCATTTT
TRBV11-3	TRBJ2-1	-	-	CASSHQTPGVYNEQFF	TGTGCCAGCAGCCACCAGACTCCGGGAGTCTACAATGAGCAGTTCTTC
TRBV5-4	TRBJ2-1	-	-	CASSLTRISYNEQFF	TGTGCCAGCAGCCTGACTAGAATATCCTACAATGAGCAGTTCTTC
TRBV21-1	TRBJ1-2	-	-	CASMGGRQGNGYTF	TGTGCCAGCATGGGGGGGCGGCAGGGTAATGGCTACACCTTC
TRBV2	TRBJ2-1	TRBD2	-	CASTLTSGGHNEQFF	TGTGCCAGCACCCTGACTAGCGGGGGCCACAATGAGCAGTTCTTC
TRBV5-8	TRBJ1-6	-	-	CASSLVAAVMNSPLHF	TGTGCCAGCAGCTTGGTGGCCGCGGTAATGAATTCACCCCTCCACTTT
TRBV29-1	TRBJ2-1	-	-	CSVSEGYNEQFF	TGCAGCGTGTCGGAGGGTTACAATGAGCAGTTCTTC
TRBV9	TRBJ2-1	TRBD2	-	CASSDRLTSGDREQFF	TGTGCCAGCAGCGACCGCCTGACTAGCGGGGACAGGGAGCAGTTCTTC
TRBV11-2	TRBJ1-4	-	-	CASSLSGGEKLFF	TGTGCCAGCAGCCTTAGCGGCGGTGAAAAACTGTTTTTT
TRBV5-1	TRBJ1-1	-	-	CASRDRAISAEAFF	TGCGCCAGCAGGGACCGCGCAATTAGCGCTGAAGCTTTCTTT
TRBV7-9	TRBJ1-2	TRBD1	-	CASSTGQGLGGYTF	TGTGCCAGCAGCACGGGACAGGGATTGGGTGGCTACACCTTC
TRBV4-1	TRBJ1-1	TRBD1	once	CASSQPTTGRRYYEAFF	TGCGCCAGCAGCCAGCCTACGACAGGGAGGAGGTACTATGAAGCTTTCTTT
TRBV29-1	TRBJ1-1	TRBD1	-	CSARDRVNTEAFF	TGCAGCGCACGGGACAGGGTGAACACTGAAGCTTTCTTT
TRBV6-5	TRBJ1-5	-	-	CASSKQAYSNQPQHF	TGTGCCAGCAGTAAGCAGGCGTATAGCAATCAGCCCCAGCATTTT
TRBV9	TRBJ1-4	-	-	CASSADSTTNEKLFF	TGTGCCAGCAGCGCCGACAGTACAACTAATGAAAAACTGTTTTTT
TRBV29-1	TRBJ1-2	-	-	CSVDNGENGYTF	TGCAGCGTTGATAACGGGGAAAATGGCTACACCTTC
TRBV11-2	TRBJ2-3	-	-	CASSLVLYRDQYF	TGTGCCAGCAGCTTAGTGTTGTACAGGGATCAGTATTTT
TRBV6-1	TRBJ1-2	-	once	CASSDSEVSGYTF	TGTGCCAGCAGTGATTCAGAAGTCTCTGGCTACACCTTC
TRBV7-9	TRBJ1-4	-	-	CASSSGPDYPEKLFF	TGTGCCAGCAGCTCTGGGCCCGATTATCCTGAAAAACTGTTTTTT
TRBV5-6	TRBJ2-6	-	-	CASSLRRQALGANVLTF	TGTGCCAGCAGCTTACGCAGACAGGCCCTTGGGGCCAACGTCCTGACTTTC
TRBV6-5	TRBJ2-3	TRBD2	-	CASSYQAGGGTDTQYF	TGTGCCAGCAGTTACCAGGCGGGAGGGGGGACAGATACGCAGTATTTT
TRBV11-1	TRBJ1-1	-	-	CASSLASAGAAFF	TGTGCCAGCAGCTTAGCGTCGGCAGGCGCAGCTTTCTTT
TRBV7-8	TRBJ2-1	-	-	CASSSSGDRRLVNEQFF	TGTGCCAGCAGCTCTAGTGGTGACCGCCGACTAGTCAATGAGCAGTTCTTC
TRBV18	TRBJ2-1	TRBD2	-	CASSPNTSGRANEQFF	TGTGCCAGCTCACCTAATACTAGCGGGAGGGCAAATGAGCAGTTCTTC